This entry lists 24 T cell receptor beta chains sequenced from one sample in a study of beta chain features in type 1 diabetes. What was sequenced were expressed TCRB transcripts, since all of the isolated RNA had been reverse transcribed. Profiled with immunoSEQ multiplex PCR; TCRdb holds only in-frame clones, not every one. The sample lists 350,000 to 450,000 clones, roughly 12% occurring once. Study conclusions and caveats: Shorter TCRB CDR3s, moderately but significantly so, marked every one of the four CD4+ subsets in Type 1 diabetes patients.

These receptors have no known antigen. Sequenced input: naive CD4+ T cells from blood. The source of these receptors is a woman aged 18-29 years with type 1 diabetes.

This clone came up a few times. The chain links TRBV11-2 to TRBJ1-1; D call uncertain. Germline V gene lookup returns CDR1 SGHAT and CDR2 FQNNGV. V gave up 5 bases and J gave up 1 base, with 5 bases separating them. The CDR3 is 12 residues long. The CDR3 nucleotides read TGTGCCAGCAGCCGCGGGAACACTGAAGCTTTCTTT. This gives the protein CASSRGNTEAFF.

The V call is TRBV7-2, the J call TRBJ1-1; a possible D gene is TRBD1 (6 bases). CDR1 is SGHTA and CDR2 is FQGNSA in the germline V gene. The CDR3 runs to 16 residues. Trimming stripped 5 bases from V and 1 base from J, with 17 bases between. The CDR3 protein is CASSRTGQGENTEAFF. CDR3 nucleotides: TGTGCCAGCAGCCGCACAGGGCAGGGTGAGAACACTGAAGCTTTCTTT.

There are a few counts of this clone. The chain uses TRBV27 and TRBJ2-5, with a possible D match to TRBD1 (5 bases). Germline loops: CDR1 MNHEY, CDR2 SMNVEV (reference sequence). With 4 bases removed from V and 1 base from J, the gap between germline ends came to 10 bases. The CDR3 runs to 14 residues. The CDR3 DNA follows: TGTGCCAGCAGTTCAACCAGGGTCCAAGAGACCCAGTACTTC. As protein: CASSSTRVQETQYF.

This clone was detected a few times. In DNA form, the CDR3 reads TGTGCCAGCAGCGCGACAGGGGGTGCCCGGCACACCAATCAGCCCCAGCATTTT. It encodes CASSATGGARHTNQPQHF. V gene TRBV9 combines with J gene TRBJ1-5, with TRBD1 matching 9 bases. The trim removed 3 bases at V and 3 bases at J, leaving 13 bases unmatched. In germline, CDR1 is SGDLS, CDR2 YYNGEE. This CDR3 has 18 amino acids.

This clone has more than one count but fewer than ten. The genes are TRBV11-2 and TRBJ2-5; tentatively, D is TRBD2 (6 bases). From germline, CDR1 is SGHAT and CDR2 FQNNGV. The CDR3 extends over 14 amino acids. V was cut by 5 bases and J by 5 bases, with 15 bases left in between. The CDR3 region is CASSKRGSGETQYF. The CDR3 DNA reads as TGTGCCAGCAGCAAAAGGGGCAGCGGGGAGACCCAGTACTTC.

The chain joins TRBV6-6 to TRBJ1-5; D is unclear. Per germline, CDR1 MNHNY and CDR2 SVGAGI (reference sequence). This CDR3 has 12 amino acids. The V end was cut by 8 bases, the J end by 4 bases, with 9 bases between. The CDR3 protein is CASLRGNQPQHF. The CDR3 DNA reads TGTGCCAGCCTCAGAGGTAATCAGCCCCAGCATTTT.

The chain carries TRBV2 and TRBJ1-2, with 9 positions matching TRBD1. V was clipped by 6 bases and J by 2 bases; unmatched bases: 4. Germline V gene lookup returns CDR1 SNHLY and CDR2 FYNNEI. This CDR3 comprises 14 residues. CDR3 DNA sequence: TGTGCCAGCAGGGGACAGGGTCCCAACTATGGCTACACCTTC. It specifies CASRGQGPNYGYTF. Full variable domain (remainder filled in from reference TRBV2 and TRBJ1-2): EPEVTQTPSHQVTQMGQEVILRCVPISNHLYFYWYRQILGQKVEFLVSFYNNEISEKSEIFDDQFSVERPDGSNFTLKIRSTKLEDSAMYFCASRGQGPNYGYTFGSGTRLTVV.

This clone was observed a handful of times. This chain uses TRBV4-2 with TRBJ2-1, with 9 bases lining up with TRBD1. The germline CDR1 and CDR2 sequences are LGHNA and YNFKEQ. CDR3 size: 15 residues. The ends lost 8 bases at V and 6 bases at J; junction bases unmatched: 11. The CDR3 loop reads CASGRTGAEFNEQFF. As DNA, the CDR3 is TGTGCCAGCGGAAGGACAGGGGCGGAGTTCAATGAGCAGTTCTTC.

The chain employs TRBV7-9 and TRBJ2-7; 11 positions agree with TRBD1. Germline values: CDR1 SEHNR, CDR2 FQNEAQ (reference sequence). The CDR3 loop spans 17 amino acids. V lost 0 bases and J lost 3; bases outside the gene matches: 7. CDR3 coding DNA: TGTGCCAGCAGCTTAGCGCCCCCCGGGACAGGGGGCTACGAGCAGTACTTC. It translates to CASSLAPPGTGGYEQYF.

CDR3 sequence reads: CASSSGTANYGYTF. The CDR3 bases are TGTGCCAGCTCATCCGGGACAGCTAACTATGGCTACACCTTC. The chain uses TRBV18 and TRBJ1-2; 7 bases line up with TRBD1. Unmatched junction bases numbered 3, after V lost 5 bases and J lost 0 bases. Germline CDR1 reads KGHSH; CDR2 reads LQKENI. The CDR3 is 14 amino acids.

This clone was recorded a few times. The DNA of the CDR3 is TGCGCCAGCAGCCGCCGGTCTCAAGTTCCCGAGCAGTACTTC. Translation gives CASSRRSQVPEQYF. The chain has TRBV4-1 and TRBJ2-7; the D is unclear. Between the trimmed V and J ends, which lost 4 bases and 6 bases, there was a span of 16 bases. Germline loops: CDR1 MGHRA, CDR2 YSYEKL. This CDR3 contains 14 residues.

This rearrangement joins TRBV2 to TRBJ2-5; the D gene is possibly TRBD1 (5 bases). Germline CDR1 and CDR2: SNHLY and FYNNEI. The CDR3 is made up of 12 amino acids. Trimming removed 4 bases at V and 7 bases at J, with 10 bases between. The chain's CDR3 is CASSGRASTQYF. CDR3 sequence (DNA): TGTGCCAGCAGTGGCAGGGCCTCGACCCAGTACTTC.

This clone came up a few times. The J gene is TRBJ2-7, the V gene TRBV7-2; 11 bases match TRBD1. Germline trimming cut 5 bases from V and 3 bases from J; bases unmatched to any gene: 9. This CDR3 is built from 16 residues. The germline V gene has CDR1 SGHTA and CDR2 FQGNSA. Written as DNA, the CDR3 is TGTGCCAGCAGCCCCGGAGGGACAGGGGGTGTCTACGAGCAGTACTTC. This sequence encodes CASSPGGTGGVYEQYF.

In its sample, this clone was seen a few times. The chain uses TRBV19 and TRBJ2-7; a possible D gene is TRBD1 (7 bases). Germline values: CDR1 LNHDA, CDR2 SQIVND (reference sequence). The ends were cut back, 4 bases at V and 5 bases at J, with 18 bases in the middle. This CDR3 is 15 amino acids long. CDR3 residues: CASSTRQGGLDEQYF. The CDR3, as DNA: TGTGCCAGTAGTACGCGTCAGGGGGGTCTCGACGAGCAGTACTTC.

The chain recombines TRBV5-6 with TRBJ2-7, with 7 bases lining up with TRBD1. The CDR3 extends over 15 amino acids. CDR1 SGHDT and CDR2 YYEEEE come from the germline V gene. V shed 4 bases and J 2 bases; nucleotides not matched to a gene: 9. CDR3 sequence (DNA): TGTGCCAGCAGCCTGAACCCTGGACAGGCCTACGAGCAGTACTTC. This codes for CASSLNPGQAYEQYF.

This clone was counted only a few times. This chain connects TRBV28 to TRBJ1-1; TRBD1 matches 8 bases. The V and J ends lost 5 bases and 3 bases, in that order; junction bases with no gene match: 8. Germline V gives CDR1 MDHEN, CDR2 SYDVKM. The CDR3 is made up of 15 amino acids. Written as DNA, the CDR3 is TGTGCCAGCAGTCCGACAGGGGTCTTGTACACTGAAGCTTTCTTT. Protein: CASSPTGVLYTEAFF.

J is TRBJ2-5 and V is TRBV18; the D gene is possibly TRBD2 (6 bases). The CDR3 has 13 amino acids. Per germline, CDR1 KGHSH and CDR2 LQKENI. Trimming stripped 6 bases from V and 5 bases from J, with 13 bases between. CDR3 in DNA: TGTGCCAGCTCCACTGGGGGGAAGGAGACCCAGTACTTC. Its protein product is CASSTGGKETQYF.

V usage is TRBV4-1 and J usage is TRBJ2-1, with 11 bases aligning to TRBD2. J lost 10 bases, V lost 1 base, and 9 bases had no gene match. The germline V gene has CDR1 MGHRA and CDR2 YSYEKL. The CDR3 is made up of 16 amino acids. CDR3 nucleotides: TGCGCCAGCAGCCAAGTCACTAGCGGGAGTTTGCGCGAGCAGTTCTTC. Its protein product is CASSQVTSGSLREQFF.

This clone showed up just a few times. The V and J genes are TRBV28 and TRBJ1-2; 8 positions match TRBD1. Looked up from germline, CDR1 is MDHEN and CDR2 is SYDVKM. Trimming took 5 bases from V and 6 from J; bases not matched to a gene: 5. The CDR3 spans 13 residues. In DNA, the CDR3 is TGTGCCAGCAGTCTTGACAGGGGCCATGGCTACACCTTC. This codes for CASSLDRGHGYTF.

CDR3 amino acids: CASSLGGTSTDTQYF. The DNA of the CDR3 is TGCGCCAGCAGCCTCGGGGGTACTAGCACAGATACGCAGTATTTT. J is TRBJ2-3 and V is TRBV4-3, with D perhaps matching TRBD2 (6 bases). Trimming removed 4 bases from V and 0 bases from J, with 11 bases in between. CDR1 and CDR2 (germline): LGHNA, YSLEER. CDR3 length equals 15 residues.

This chain connects TRBV11-3 to TRBJ2-2; the D is unclear. V lost 3 bases to trimming and J lost 1 base, with 6 bases between them. The CDR3 is made up of 14 amino acids. The V gene's germline CDR1 is SGHNT and CDR2 YENEEA. CDR3 sequence: CASSLLQNTGELFF. CDR3 nucleotide sequence: TGTGCCAGCAGCTTGTTACAGAACACCGGGGAGCTGTTTTTT.

This chain connects TRBV28 to TRBJ1-3, with 7 bases lining up with TRBD1. The trim removed 8 bases at V and 4 bases at J, leaving 5 bases unmatched. This CDR3 is built from 13 residues. From germline, CDR1 is MDHEN and CDR2 SYDVKM. The CDR3 loop reads CASASGQGNTIYF. CDR3 nucleotides: TGTGCCAGCGCTTCGGGACAGGGAAACACCATATATTTT.

V gene TRBV29-1 combines with J gene TRBJ1-1, with a weak D call TRBD1 (5 bases). Looked up from germline, CDR1 is SQVTM and CDR2 is ANQGSEA. Trimming stripped 7 bases from V and 3 bases from J, with 12 bases between. The CDR3 has 12 residues. CDR3 in DNA: TGCAGCGCCAGGGTCTTGGACACTGAAGCTTTCTTT. It yields the protein CSARVLDTEAFF.

The chain is built from TRBV30 and TRBJ1-2; D gene uncertain. The CDR3 extends over 12 amino acids. Germline V CDR1 and CDR2: GTSNPN, SVGIG (reference sequence). With 0 bases removed from V and 7 bases from J, the gap between germline ends came to 9 bases. The CDR3 spells CAWSVFEGGYTF. In nucleotides, the CDR3 is TGTGCCTGGAGTGTTTTCGAGGGTGGCTACACCTTC.